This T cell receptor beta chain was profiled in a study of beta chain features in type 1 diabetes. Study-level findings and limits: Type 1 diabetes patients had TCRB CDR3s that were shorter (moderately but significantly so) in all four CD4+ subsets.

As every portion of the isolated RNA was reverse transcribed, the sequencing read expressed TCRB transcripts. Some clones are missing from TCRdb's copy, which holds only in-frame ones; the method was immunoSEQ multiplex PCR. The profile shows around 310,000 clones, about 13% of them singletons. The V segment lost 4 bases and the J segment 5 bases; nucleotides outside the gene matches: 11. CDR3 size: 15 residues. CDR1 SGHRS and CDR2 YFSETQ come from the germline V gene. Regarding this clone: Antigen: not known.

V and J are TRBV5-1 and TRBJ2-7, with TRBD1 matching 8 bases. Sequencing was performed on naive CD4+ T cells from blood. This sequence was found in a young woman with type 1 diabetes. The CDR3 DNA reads TGCGCCAGCAGCAAAACACAGCAGGGGGCAGACGAGCAGTACTTC. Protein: CASSKTQQGADEQYF. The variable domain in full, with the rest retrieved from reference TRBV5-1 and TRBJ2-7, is KAGVTQTPRYLIKTRGQQVTLSCSPISGHRSVSWYQQTPGQGLQFLFEYFSETQRNKGNFPGRFSGRQFSNSRSEMNVSTLELGDSALYLCASSKTQQGADEQYFGPGTRLTVT.